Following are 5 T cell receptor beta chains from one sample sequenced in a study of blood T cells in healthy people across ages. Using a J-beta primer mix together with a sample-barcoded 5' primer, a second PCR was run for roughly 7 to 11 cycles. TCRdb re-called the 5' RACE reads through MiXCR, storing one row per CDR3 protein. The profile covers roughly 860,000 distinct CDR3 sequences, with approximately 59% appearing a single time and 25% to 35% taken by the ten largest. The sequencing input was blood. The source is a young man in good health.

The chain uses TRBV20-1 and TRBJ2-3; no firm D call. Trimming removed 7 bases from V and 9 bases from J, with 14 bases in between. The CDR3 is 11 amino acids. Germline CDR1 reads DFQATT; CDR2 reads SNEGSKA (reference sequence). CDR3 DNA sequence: TGCAGTGGTTATTCCCGAAGGACGCAGTATTTT. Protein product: CSGYSRRTQYF.

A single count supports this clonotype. This chain's CDR3 is CASTQTSVYNEQFF. Here the CDR3 DNA reads TGTGCCAGCACCCAGACTAGCGTCTACAATGAGCAGTTCTTC. The V call is TRBV7-2, the J call TRBJ2-1, with 8 bases fitting TRBD2. The CDR3 consists of 14 residues. V gave up 7 bases and J gave up 3 bases; unmatched junction bases: 5. Germline CDR1 and CDR2: SGHTA and FQGNSA.

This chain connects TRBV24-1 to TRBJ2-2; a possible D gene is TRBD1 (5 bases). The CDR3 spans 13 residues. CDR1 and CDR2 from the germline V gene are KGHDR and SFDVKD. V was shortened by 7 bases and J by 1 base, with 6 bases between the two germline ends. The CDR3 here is CATRTENTGELFF. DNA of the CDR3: TGTGCCACCAGGACAGAGAACACCGGGGAGCTGTTTTTT.

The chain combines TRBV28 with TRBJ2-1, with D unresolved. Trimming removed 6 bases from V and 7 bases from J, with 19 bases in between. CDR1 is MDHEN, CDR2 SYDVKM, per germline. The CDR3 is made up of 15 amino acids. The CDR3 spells CASSPLTPVGNEQFF. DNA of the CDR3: TGTGCCAGCAGCCCCCTGACACCGGTCGGAAATGAGCAGTTCTTC.

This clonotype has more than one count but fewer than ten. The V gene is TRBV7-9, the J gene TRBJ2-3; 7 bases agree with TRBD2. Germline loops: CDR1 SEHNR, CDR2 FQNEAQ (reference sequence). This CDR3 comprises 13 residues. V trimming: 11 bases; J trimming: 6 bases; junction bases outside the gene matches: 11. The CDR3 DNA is TGTGCCTCTAGAGGAGTAGCGGGTGATACGCAGTATTTT. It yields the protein CASRGVAGDTQYF.